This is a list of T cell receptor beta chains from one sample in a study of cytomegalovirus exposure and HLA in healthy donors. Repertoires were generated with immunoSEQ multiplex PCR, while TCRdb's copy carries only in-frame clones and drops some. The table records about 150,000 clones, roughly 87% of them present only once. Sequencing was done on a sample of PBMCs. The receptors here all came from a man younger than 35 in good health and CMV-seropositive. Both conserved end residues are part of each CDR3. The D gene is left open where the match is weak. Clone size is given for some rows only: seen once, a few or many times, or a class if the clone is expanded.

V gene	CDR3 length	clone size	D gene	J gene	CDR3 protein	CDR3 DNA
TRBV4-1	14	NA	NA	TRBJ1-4	CASSHGATNEKLFF	TGCGCCAGCAGCCACGGTGCAACTAATGAAAAACTGTTTTTT
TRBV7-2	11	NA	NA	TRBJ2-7	CASSPSYEQYF	TGTGCCAGCAGCCCGTCCTACGAGCAGTACTTC
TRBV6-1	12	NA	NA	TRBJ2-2	CASTLYTGELFF	TGTGCCAGCACCCTCTACACCGGGGAGCTGTTTTTT
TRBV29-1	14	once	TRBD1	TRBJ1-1	CSVQTGTLNTEAFF	TGCAGCGTTCAGACAGGGACACTGAACACTGAAGCTTTCTTT
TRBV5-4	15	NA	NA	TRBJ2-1	CASRSEGGAYNEQFF	TGTGCCAGCAGATCAGAAGGGGGAGCTTACAATGAGCAGTTCTTC
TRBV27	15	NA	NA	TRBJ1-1	CASSLSTGSGTEAFF	TGTGCCAGCAGTTTATCGACGGGGTCCGGCACTGAAGCTTTCTTT
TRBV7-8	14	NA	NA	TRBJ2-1	CASRLSDDYNEQFF	TGTGCCAGCAGACTTAGCGATGACTACAATGAGCAGTTCTTC
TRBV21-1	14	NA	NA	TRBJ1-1	CASSRSTRDTEAFF	TGTGCCAGCAGCAGGTCAACCCGAGACACTGAAGCTTTCTTT
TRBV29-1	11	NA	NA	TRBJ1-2	CSVEEGAGYTF	TGCAGCGTTGAAGAGGGAGCGGGCTACACCTTC
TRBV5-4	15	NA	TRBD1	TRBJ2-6	CASSRGQEVTNVLTF	TGTGCCAGCAGTCGGGGACAGGAAGTTACCAACGTCCTGACTTTC
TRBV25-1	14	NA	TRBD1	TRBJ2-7	CASSGYQGVYEQYF	TGTGCCAGCAGTGGGTACCAGGGGGTCTACGAGCAGTACTTC
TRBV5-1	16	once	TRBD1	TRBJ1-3	CASSLDTGTVGNTIYF	TGCGCCAGCAGCTTGGATACCGGGACAGTGGGAAACACCATATATTTT
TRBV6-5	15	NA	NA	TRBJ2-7	CASSRFNTRSYEQYF	TGTGCCAGCTCGAGGTTCAATACTAGAAGCTACGAGCAGTACTTC
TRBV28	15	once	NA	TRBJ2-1	CASSLGGALHNEQFF	TGTGCCAGCAGTTTGGGCGGGGCCCTCCACAATGAGCAGTTCTTC
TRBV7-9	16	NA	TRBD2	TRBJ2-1	CASSILAGGPGNEQFF	TGTGCCAGCAGCATTTTAGCGGGGGGGCCCGGCAATGAGCAGTTCTTC
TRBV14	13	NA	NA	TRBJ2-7	CASSQGTFYEQYF	TGTGCCAGCAGCCAAGGGACTTTTTACGAGCAGTACTTC
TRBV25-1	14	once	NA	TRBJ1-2	CASSEYSGMRGYTF	TGTGCCAGCAGTGAATATTCAGGGATGAGAGGCTACACCTTC
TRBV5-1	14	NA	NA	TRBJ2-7	CASSLQVSTYEQYF	TGCGCCAGCAGCTTACAGGTTTCTACCTACGAGCAGTACTTC
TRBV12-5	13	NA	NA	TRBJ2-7	CASGQGSLYEQYF	TGTGCTAGTGGCCAGGGATCCCTCTACGAGCAGTACTTC
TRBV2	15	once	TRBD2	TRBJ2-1	CASSELAGPYNEQFF	TGTGCCAGCAGTGAGCTAGCGGGACCTTACAATGAGCAGTTCTTC
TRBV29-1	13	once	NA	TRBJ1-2	CSVEQAYGYGYTF	TGCAGCGTTGAGCAGGCCTACGGCTATGGCTACACCTTC
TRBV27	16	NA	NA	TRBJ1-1	CASSPSLDLRGTEAFF	TGTGCCAGCAGTCCCAGCTTAGACCTACGAGGAACTGAAGCTTTCTTT
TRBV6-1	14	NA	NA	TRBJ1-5	CASDEGSGNQPQHF	TGTGCCAGCGATGAGGGATCGGGCAATCAGCCCCAGCATTTT
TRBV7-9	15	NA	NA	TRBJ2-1	CASSFFRGSYNEQFF	TGTGCCAGCAGCTTTTTCCGGGGCTCCTACAATGAGCAGTTCTTC
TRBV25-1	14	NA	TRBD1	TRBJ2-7	CASSATGQGYEQYF	TGTGCCAGCAGTGCGACAGGACAGGGCTACGAGCAGTACTTC
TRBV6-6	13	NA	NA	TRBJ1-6	CASSYRASASLHF	TGTGCCAGCAGTTATAGAGCGTCTGCCTCCCTCCACTTT
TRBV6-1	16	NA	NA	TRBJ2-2	CASSEASNLNTGELFF	TGTGCCAGCAGTGAAGCGAGTAACTTGAACACCGGGGAGCTGTTTTTT
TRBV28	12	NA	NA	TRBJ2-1	CASGGGRDEQFF	TGTGCCAGCGGGGGGGGCCGTGATGAGCAGTTCTTC
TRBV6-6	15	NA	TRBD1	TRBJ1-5	CASSYWDRVAQPQHF	TGTGCCAGCAGTTACTGGGACAGGGTTGCTCAGCCCCAGCATTTT
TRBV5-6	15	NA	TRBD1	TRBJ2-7	CASSLRGTGFYEQYF	TGTGCCAGCAGCTTGAGGGGGACAGGGTTCTACGAGCAGTACTTC
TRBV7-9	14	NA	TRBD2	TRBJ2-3	CASPAGGGSDTQYF	TGTGCCAGCCCCGCGGGGGGGGGTTCAGATACGCAGTATTTT
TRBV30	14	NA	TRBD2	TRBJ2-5	CAWSGTRGPGTQYF	TGTGCCTGGAGCGGGACTAGAGGGCCGGGGACCCAGTACTTC
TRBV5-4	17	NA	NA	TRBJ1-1	CASSFSLGRARGTEAFF	TGTGCCAGCAGCTTCTCGCTGGGCAGGGCTAGAGGCACTGAAGCTTTCTTT
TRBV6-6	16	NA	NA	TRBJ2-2	CASTRGWEVDTGELFF	TGTGCCAGCACCAGGGGGTGGGAGGTAGACACCGGGGAGCTGTTTTTT
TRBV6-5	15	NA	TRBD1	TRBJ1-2	CASRDRDRGDYGYTF	TGTGCCAGCAGGGACCGGGACAGGGGTGACTATGGCTACACCTTC
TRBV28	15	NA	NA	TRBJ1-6	CASSLSPGSSSPLHF	TGTGCCAGCAGTTTAAGCCCAGGTTCGTCTTCACCCCTCCACTTT
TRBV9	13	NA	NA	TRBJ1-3	CASSVEAGNTIYF	TGTGCCAGCAGCGTAGAAGCAGGAAACACCATATATTTT
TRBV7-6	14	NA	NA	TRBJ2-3	CASSLGAPPDTQYF	TGTGCCAGCAGCTTAGGAGCGCCCCCAGATACGCAGTATTTT
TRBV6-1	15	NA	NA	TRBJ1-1	CASSSKPNLNTEAFF	TGTGCCAGCAGTTCTAAGCCTAACCTGAACACTGAAGCTTTCTTT
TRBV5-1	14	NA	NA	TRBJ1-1	CASSWGGEGTEAFF	TGCGCCAGCAGCTGGGGAGGTGAGGGCACTGAAGCTTTCTTT
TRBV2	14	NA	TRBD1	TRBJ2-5	CASLSLDRQETQYF	TGTGCCAGCCTTAGCTTGGACAGGCAAGAGACCCAGTACTTC
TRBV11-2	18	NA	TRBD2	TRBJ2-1	CASSLTSGGSYSYNEQFF	TGTGCCAGCAGCCTTACTAGCGGGGGGTCATACTCCTACAATGAGCAGTTCTTC
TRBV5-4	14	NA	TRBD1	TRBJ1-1	CASMGQGVNTEAFF	TGTGCCAGCATGGGACAGGGGGTGAACACTGAAGCTTTCTTT
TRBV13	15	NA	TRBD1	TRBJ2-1	CASSPRTGPYNEQFF	TGTGCCAGCAGCCCCCGGACAGGACCCTACAATGAGCAGTTCTTC
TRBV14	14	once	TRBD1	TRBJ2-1	CASSRTGASYEQFF	TGTGCCAGCAGCCGCACAGGGGCCTCCTATGAGCAGTTCTTC
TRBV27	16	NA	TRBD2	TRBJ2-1	CASSRASGLTYNEQFF	TGTGCCAGCAGTCGGGCTAGCGGGCTTACCTACAATGAGCAGTTCTTC
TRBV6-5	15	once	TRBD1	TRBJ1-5	CASRPDRGENQPQHF	TGTGCCAGCAGACCTGACAGGGGGGAGAATCAGCCCCAGCATTTT
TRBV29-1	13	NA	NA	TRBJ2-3	CSVTGGGTDTQYF	TGCAGCGTTACGGGGGGCGGCACAGATACGCAGTATTTT
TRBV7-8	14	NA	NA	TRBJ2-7	CASSLTQGVYEQYF	TGTGCCAGCAGCTTAACACAGGGAGTCTACGAGCAGTACTTC
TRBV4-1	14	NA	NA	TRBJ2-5	CASSQEGRQETQYF	TGCGCCAGCAGCCAAGAGGGCAGACAAGAGACCCAGTACTTC
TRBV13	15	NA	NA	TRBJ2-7	CASSRKDSFPKRQYF	TGTGCCAGCAGCCGGAAGGACAGTTTTCCGAAACGGCAGTACTTC
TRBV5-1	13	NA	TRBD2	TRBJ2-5	CASSAGEGETQYF	TGCGCCAGCAGCGCGGGGGAGGGAGAGACCCAGTACTTC